This T cell receptor beta chain came from a study of neurological immune-mediated disorders. Points from the study as a whole: The most TCR clonal expansion was seen in HTLV-1-associated myelopathy, and the least was seen in multiple sclerosis, which fell below healthy controls. None of the CDR3 amino acid sequences found in expanded clones was shared across subjects. This suggests that the TCR-beta repertoires were private in all groups.

Between the trimmed V and J ends, which lost 0 bases and 4 bases, there was a span of 7 bases. Germline CDR1 SGHRS, CDR2 YFSETQ. The CDR3 contains 13 residues. The cDNA came from 5'RACE, which used 10-nucleotide random UMIs. TCRdb reprocessed the 5' RACE reads via MiXCR and lists one record per CDR3 protein. The table records about 80,000 distinct CDR3 sequences, about 5% of them present only once. In its sample, this clonotype was seen many times. Its antigen is unidentified. Input material: PBMCs. The TCR sequence derives from a young woman with multiple sclerosis. This chain joins TRBV5-1 and TRBJ1-1; no firm D call. This CDR3 is CASSLVSPTEAFF. In nucleotides, the CDR3 is TGCGCCAGCAGCTTGGTTAGTCCCACTGAAGCTTTCTTT. The whole variable domain, filled in from reference TRBV5-1 and TRBJ1-1, reads KAGVTQTPRYLIKTRGQQVTLSCSPISGHRSVSWYQQTPGQGLQFLFEYFSETQRNKGNFPGRFSGRQFSNSRSEMNVSTLELGDSALYLCASSLVSPTEAFFGQGTRLTVV.